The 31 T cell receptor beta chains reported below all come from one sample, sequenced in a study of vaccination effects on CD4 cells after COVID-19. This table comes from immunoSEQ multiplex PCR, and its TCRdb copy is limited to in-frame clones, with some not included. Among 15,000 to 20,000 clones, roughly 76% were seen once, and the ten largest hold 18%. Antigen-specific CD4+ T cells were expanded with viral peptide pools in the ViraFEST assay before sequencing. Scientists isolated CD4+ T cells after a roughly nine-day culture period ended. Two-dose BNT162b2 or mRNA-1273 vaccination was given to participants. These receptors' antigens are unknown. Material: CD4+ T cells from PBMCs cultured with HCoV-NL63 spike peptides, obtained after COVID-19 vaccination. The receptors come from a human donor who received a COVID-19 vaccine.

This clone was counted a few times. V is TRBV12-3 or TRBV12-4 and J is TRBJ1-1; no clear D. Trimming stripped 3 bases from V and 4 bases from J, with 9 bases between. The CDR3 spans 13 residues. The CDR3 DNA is TGTGCCAGCAGTTTGGGTCCGGGCACTGAAGCTTTCTTT. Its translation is CASSLGPGTEAFF.

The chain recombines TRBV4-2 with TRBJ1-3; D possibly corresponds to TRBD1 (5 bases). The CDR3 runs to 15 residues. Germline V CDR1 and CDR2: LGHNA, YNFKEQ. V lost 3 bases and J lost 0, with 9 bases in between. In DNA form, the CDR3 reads TGTGCCAGCAGCCAGGGACCGAGCTCTGGAAACACCATATATTTT. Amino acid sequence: CASSQGPSSGNTIYF.

CDR3 loop: CASSRAEIGWQYF. In DNA form, the CDR3 reads TGTGCCAGTAGTAGGGCCGAAATAGGGTGGCAGTACTTC. V and J are TRBV19 and TRBJ2-7; D not certain. In germline, CDR1 is LNHDA, CDR2 SQIVND (reference sequence). V was trimmed by 4 bases and J by 9 bases, leaving 16 bases between them. The CDR3 is 13 amino acids.

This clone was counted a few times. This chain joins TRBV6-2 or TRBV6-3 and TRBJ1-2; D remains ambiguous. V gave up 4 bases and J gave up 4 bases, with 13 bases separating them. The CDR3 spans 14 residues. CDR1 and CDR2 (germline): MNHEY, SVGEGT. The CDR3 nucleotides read TGTGCCAGCAGTTTCGGGGTCAACCTCTATGGCTACACCTTC. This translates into CASSFGVNLYGYTF.

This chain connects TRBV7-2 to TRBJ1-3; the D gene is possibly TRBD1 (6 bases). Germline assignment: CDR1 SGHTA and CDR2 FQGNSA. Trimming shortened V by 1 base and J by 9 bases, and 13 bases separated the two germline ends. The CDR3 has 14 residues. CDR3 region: CASSLGTGKGTIYF. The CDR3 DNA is TGTGCCAGCAGCTTAGGCACAGGGAAGGGCACCATATATTTT.

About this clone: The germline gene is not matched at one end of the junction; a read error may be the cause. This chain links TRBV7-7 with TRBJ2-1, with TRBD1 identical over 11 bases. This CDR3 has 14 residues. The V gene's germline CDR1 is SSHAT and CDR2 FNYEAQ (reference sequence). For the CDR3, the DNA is TGTGCTAGCAGCGCGGGACAGGGGGGGTATGAGCAGTTCTTC. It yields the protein CASSAGQGGYEQFF.

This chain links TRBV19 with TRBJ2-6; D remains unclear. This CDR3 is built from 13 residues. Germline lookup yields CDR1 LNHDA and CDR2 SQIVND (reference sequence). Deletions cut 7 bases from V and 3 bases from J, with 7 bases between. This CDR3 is CASTIGGANVLTF. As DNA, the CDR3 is TGTGCCAGTACCATCGGTGGGGCCAACGTCCTGACTTTC. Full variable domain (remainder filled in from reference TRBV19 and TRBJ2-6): DGGITQSPKYLFRKEGQNVTLSCEQNLNHDAMYWYRQDPGQGLRLIYYSQIVNDFQKGDIAEGYSVSREKKESFPLTVTSAQKNPTAFYLCASTIGGANVLTFGAGSRLTVL.

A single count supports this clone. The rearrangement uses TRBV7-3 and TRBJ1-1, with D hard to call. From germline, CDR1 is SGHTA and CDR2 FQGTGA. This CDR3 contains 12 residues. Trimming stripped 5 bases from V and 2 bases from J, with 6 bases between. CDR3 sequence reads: CASSHTNTEAFF. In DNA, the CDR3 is TGTGCCAGCAGCCATACCAACACTGAAGCTTTCTTT.

The CDR3 nucleotides read TGCGCCAGCAGCCTGGACAGGTGGTCTGAAGCTTTCTTT. Translating gives CASSLDRWSEAFF. The rearrangement joins TRBV10-2 to TRBJ1-1; 7 bases map to TRBD1. This CDR3 is 13 amino acids long. The germline gives CDR1 WSHSY, CDR2 SAAADI. The V segment lost 6 bases and the J segment 6 bases; nucleotides outside the gene matches: 7.

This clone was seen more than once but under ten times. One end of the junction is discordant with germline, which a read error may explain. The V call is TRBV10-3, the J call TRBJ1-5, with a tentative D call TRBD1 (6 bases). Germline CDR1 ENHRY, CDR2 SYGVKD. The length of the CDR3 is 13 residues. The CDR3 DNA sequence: TGTGCCATCAATGAGGGGGAGAATCAGCCCCAGCATTTT. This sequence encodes CAINEGENQPQHF.

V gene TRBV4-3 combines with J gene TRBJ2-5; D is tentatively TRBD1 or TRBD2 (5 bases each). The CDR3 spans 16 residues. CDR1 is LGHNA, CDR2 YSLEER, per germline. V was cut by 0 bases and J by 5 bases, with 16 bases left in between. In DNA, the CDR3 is TGCGCCAGCAGCCAAGAAAGGGGAGACTATCTGGAGACCCAGTACTTC. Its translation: CASSQERGDYLETQYF.

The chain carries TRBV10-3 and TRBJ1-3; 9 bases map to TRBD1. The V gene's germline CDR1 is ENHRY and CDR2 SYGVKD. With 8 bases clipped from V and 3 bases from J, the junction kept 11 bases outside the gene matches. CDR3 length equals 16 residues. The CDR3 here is CAIWLGQGRSGNTIYF. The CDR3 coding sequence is TGTGCCATCTGGCTGGGACAGGGTCGAAGTGGAAACACCATATATTTT.

CDR3 nucleotide sequence: TGTGCCAGCAGCCAAGAATTCTCTACAGATACGCAGTATTTT. Translating gives CASSQEFSTDTQYF. V gene TRBV4-2 combines with J gene TRBJ2-3; D is unclear. The V and J ends lost 0 bases and 3 bases respectively, with 7 bases between them. This CDR3 comprises 14 residues. The V gene's germline CDR1 is LGHNA and CDR2 YNFKEQ.

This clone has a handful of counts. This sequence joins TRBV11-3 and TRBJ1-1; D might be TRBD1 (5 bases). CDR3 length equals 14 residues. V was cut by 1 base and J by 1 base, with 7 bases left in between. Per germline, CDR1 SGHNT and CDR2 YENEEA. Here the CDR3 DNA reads TGTGCCAGCAGCTTAGGGGGCAAGAACACTGAAGCTTTCTTT. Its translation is CASSLGGKNTEAFF.

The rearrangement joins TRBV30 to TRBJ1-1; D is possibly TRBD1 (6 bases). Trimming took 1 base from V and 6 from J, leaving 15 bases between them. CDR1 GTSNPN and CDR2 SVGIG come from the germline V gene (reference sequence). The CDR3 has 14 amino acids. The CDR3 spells CAWSEGGLRAEAFF. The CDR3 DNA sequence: TGTGCCTGGAGTGAGGGGGGCCTTAGGGCTGAAGCTTTCTTT.

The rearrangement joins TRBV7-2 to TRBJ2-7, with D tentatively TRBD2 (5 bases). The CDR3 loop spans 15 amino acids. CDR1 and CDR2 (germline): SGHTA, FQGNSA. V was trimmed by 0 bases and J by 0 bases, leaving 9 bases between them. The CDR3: CASSLAGSGSYEQYF. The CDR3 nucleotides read TGTGCCAGCAGCTTAGCGGGGAGCGGCTCCTACGAGCAGTACTTC.

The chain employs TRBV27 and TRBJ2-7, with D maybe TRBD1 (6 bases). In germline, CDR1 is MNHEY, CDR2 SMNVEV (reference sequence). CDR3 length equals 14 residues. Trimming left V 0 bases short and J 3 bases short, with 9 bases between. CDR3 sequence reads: CASSLSRRGYEQYF. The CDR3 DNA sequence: TGTGCCAGCAGTTTATCTCGCAGGGGCTACGAGCAGTACTTC.

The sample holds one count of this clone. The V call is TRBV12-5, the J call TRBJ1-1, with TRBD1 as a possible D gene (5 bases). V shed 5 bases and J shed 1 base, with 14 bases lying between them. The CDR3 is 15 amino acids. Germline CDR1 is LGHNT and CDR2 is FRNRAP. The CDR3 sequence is CASGDGARGNTEAFF. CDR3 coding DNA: TGTGCTAGTGGTGATGGGGCTAGGGGGAACACTGAAGCTTTCTTT.

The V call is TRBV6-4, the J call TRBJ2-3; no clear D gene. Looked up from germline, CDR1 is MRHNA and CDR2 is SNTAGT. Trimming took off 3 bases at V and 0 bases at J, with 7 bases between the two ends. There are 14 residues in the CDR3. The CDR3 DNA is TGTGCCAGCAGTGAACAAACTAGCACAGATACGCAGTATTTT. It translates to CASSEQTSTDTQYF.

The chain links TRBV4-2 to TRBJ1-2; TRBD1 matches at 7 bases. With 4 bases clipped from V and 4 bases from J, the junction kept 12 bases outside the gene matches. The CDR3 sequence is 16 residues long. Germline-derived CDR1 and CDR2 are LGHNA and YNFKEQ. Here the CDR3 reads CASSRTGERDSYGYTF. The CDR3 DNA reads TGTGCCAGCAGCCGGACGGGTGAGCGGGACAGCTATGGCTACACCTTC.

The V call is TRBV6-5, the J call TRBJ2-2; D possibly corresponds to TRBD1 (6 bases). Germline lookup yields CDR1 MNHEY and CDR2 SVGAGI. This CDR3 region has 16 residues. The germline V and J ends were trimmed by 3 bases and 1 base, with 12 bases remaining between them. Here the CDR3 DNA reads TGTGCCAGCAGTTATACAGGACAGCTGAACACCGGGGAGCTGTTTTTT. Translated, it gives CASSYTGQLNTGELFF.

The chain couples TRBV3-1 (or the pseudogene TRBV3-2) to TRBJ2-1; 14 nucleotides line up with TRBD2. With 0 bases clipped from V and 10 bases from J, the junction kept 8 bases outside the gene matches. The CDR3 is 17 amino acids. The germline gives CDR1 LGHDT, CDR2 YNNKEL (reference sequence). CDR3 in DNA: TGTGCCAGCAGCCAAGACTCCGGACTAGCGGGGGGAGGGGAGCAGTTCTTC. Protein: CASSQDSGLAGGGEQFF.

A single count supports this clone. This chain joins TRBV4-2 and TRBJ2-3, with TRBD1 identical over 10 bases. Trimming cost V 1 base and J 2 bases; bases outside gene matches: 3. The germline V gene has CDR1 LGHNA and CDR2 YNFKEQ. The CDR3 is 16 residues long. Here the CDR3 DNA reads TGTGCCAGCAGCCAAGGGGACAGGGGCCCCACAGATACGCAGTATTTT. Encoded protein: CASSQGDRGPTDTQYF.

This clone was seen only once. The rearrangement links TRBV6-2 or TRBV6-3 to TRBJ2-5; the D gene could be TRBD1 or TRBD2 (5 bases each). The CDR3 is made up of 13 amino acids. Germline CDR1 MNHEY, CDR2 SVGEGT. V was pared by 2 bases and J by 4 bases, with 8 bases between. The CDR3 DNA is TGTGCCAGCAGTTACAGAGGGGTAGAGACCCAGTACTTC. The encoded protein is CASSYRGVETQYF.

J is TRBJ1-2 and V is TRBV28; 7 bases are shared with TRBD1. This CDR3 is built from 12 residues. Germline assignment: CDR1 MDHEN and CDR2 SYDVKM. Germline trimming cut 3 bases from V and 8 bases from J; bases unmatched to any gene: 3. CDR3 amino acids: CASSLRTGGYTF. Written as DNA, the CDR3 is TGTGCCAGCAGTTTGCGGACAGGCGGCTACACCTTC.

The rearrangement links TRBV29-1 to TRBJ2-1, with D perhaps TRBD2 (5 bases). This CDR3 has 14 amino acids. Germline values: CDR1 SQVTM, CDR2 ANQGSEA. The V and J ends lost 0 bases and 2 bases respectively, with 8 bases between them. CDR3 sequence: CSVEEEDTYNEQFF. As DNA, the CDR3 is TGCAGCGTTGAAGAGGAGGATACCTACAATGAGCAGTTCTTC.

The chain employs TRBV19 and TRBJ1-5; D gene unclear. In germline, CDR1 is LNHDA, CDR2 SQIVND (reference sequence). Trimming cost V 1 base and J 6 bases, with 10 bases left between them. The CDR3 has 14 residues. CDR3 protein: CASSIGADFQPQHF. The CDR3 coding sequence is TGTGCCAGTAGTATAGGTGCGGACTTTCAGCCCCAGCATTTT.

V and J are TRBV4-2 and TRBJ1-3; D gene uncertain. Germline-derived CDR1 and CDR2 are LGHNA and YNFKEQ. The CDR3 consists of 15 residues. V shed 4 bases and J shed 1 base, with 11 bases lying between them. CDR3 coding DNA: TGTGCCAGCAGCCCGGGTGTTGGTTCTGGAAACACCATATATTTT. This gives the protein CASSPGVGSGNTIYF.

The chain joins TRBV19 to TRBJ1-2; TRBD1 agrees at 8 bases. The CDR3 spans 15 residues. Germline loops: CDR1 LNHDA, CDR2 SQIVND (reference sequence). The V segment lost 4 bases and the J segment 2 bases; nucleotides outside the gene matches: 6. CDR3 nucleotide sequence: TGTGCCAGTAGTACGAAAAGGACAGGGAACTATGGCTACACCTTC. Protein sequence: CASSTKRTGNYGYTF. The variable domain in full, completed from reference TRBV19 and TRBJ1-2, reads DGGITQSPKYLFRKEGQNVTLSCEQNLNHDAMYWYRQDPGQGLRLIYYSQIVNDFQKGDIAEGYSVSREKKESFPLTVTSAQKNPTAFYLCASSTKRTGNYGYTFGSGTRLTVV.

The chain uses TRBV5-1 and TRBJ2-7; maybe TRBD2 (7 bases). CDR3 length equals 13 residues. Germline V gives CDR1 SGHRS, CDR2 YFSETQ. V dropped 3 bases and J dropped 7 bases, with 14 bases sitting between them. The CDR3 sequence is CASSWDIGGEQYF. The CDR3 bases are TGCGCCAGCAGCTGGGACATCGGGGGGGAGCAGTACTTC.

The CDR3 DNA is TGTGCCAGCTCACCACGAAGGGGCGACTCCTACGAGCAGTACTTC. Translating it yields CASSPRRGDSYEQYF. This chain uses TRBV18 with TRBJ2-7; the D gene is possibly TRBD1 (5 bases). The CDR3 is 15 amino acids. V was cut by 1 base and J by 0 bases, with 10 bases left in between. The germline CDR1 and CDR2 sequences are KGHSH and LQKENI.